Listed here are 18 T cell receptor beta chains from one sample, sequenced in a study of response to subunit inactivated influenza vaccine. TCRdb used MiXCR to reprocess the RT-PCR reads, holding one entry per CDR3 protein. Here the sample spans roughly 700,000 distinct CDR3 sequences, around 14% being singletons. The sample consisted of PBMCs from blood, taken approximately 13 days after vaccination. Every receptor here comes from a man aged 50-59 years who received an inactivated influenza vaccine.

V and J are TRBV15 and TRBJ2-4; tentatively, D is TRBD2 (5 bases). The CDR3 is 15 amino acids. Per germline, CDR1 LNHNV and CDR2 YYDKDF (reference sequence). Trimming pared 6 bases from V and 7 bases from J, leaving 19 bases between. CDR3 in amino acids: CATSENSRGGNIQYF. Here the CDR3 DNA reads TGTGCCACCAGTGAGAACAGTCGCGGCGGGAACATTCAGTACTTC.

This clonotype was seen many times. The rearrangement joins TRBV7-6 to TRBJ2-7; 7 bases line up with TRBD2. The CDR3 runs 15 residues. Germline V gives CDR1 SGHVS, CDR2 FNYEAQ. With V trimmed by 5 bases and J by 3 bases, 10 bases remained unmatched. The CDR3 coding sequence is TGTGCCAGCAGCCCAACAGCGGGATACTTCTACGAGCAGTACTTC. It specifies CASSPTAGYFYEQYF.

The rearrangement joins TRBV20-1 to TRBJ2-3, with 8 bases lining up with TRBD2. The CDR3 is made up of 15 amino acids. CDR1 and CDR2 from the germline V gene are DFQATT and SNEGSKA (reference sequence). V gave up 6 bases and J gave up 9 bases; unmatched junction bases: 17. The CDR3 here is CSAISLAEGQGTQYF. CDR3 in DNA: TGCAGTGCGATATCACTAGCGGAGGGGCAAGGGACGCAGTATTTT.

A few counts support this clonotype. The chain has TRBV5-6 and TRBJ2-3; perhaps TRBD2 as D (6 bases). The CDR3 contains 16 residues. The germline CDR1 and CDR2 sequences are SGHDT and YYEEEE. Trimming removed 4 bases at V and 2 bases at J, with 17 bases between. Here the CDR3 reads CASSIGGGVLTDTQYF. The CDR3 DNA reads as TGTGCCAGCAGCATTGGAGGAGGGGTACTCACAGATACGCAGTATTTT.

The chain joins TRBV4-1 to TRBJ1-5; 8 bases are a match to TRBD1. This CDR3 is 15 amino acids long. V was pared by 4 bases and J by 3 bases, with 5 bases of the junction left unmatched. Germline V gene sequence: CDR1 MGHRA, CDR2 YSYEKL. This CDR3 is CASSRTGRNNQPQHF. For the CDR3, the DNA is TGCGCCAGCAGCCGGACAGGGAGGAACAATCAGCCCCAGCATTTT.

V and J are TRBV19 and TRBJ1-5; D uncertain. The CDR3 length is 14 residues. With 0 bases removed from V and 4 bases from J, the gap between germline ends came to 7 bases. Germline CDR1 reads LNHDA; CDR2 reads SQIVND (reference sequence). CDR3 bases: TGTGCCAGTAGTATAGAGGTGGAGAATCAGCCCCAGCATTTT. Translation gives CASSIEVENQPQHF.

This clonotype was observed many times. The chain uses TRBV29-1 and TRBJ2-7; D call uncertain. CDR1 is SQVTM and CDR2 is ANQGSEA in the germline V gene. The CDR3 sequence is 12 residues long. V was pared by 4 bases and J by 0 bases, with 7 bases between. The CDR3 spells CSVGGSSYEQYF. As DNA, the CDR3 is TGCAGCGTTGGAGGCAGCTCCTACGAGCAGTACTTC.

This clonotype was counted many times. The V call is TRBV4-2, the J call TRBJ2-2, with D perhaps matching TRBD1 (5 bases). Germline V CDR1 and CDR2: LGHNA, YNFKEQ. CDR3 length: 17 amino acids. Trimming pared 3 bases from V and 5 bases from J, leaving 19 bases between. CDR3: CASSHPDRDLKTGELFF. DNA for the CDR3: TGTGCCAGCAGCCACCCCGACAGAGATTTGAAAACCGGGGAGCTGTTTTTT.

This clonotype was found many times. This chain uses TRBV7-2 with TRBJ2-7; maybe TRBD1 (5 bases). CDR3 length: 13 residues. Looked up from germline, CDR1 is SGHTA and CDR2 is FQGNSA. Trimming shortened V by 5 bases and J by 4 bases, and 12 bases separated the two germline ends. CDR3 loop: CASSPNRQYEQYF. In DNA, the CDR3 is TGTGCCAGCAGCCCCAACCGACAGTACGAGCAGTACTTC.

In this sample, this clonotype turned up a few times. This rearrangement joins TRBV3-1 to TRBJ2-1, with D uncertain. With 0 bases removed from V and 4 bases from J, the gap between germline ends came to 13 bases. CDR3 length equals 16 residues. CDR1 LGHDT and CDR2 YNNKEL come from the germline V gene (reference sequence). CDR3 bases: TGTGCCAGCAGCCAAGATGACTTAAACTCTTACAATGAGCAGTTCTTC. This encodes CASSQDDLNSYNEQFF.

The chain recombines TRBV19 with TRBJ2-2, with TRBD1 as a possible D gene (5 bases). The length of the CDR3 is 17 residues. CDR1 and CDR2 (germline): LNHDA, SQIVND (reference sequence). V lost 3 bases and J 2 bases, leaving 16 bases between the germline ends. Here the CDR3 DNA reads TGTGCCAGTAGTATGTATGGGTTGGGGCCCAACACCGGGGAGCTGTTTTTT. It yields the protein CASSMYGLGPNTGELFF.

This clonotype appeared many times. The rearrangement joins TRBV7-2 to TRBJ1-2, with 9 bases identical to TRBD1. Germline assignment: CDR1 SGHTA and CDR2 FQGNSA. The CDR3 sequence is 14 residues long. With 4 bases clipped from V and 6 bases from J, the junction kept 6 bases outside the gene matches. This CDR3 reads CASSYPGQGDGYTF. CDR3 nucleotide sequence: TGTGCCAGCAGCTACCCGGGACAGGGTGATGGCTACACCTTC.

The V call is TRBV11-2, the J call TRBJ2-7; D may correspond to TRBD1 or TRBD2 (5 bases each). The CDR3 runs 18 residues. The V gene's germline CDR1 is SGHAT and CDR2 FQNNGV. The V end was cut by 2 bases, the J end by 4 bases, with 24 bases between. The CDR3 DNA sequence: TGTGCCAGCAGCTTAAGGGGAACTCCGGGACCCTTAAGTTACGAGCAGTACTTC. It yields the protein CASSLRGTPGPLSYEQYF.

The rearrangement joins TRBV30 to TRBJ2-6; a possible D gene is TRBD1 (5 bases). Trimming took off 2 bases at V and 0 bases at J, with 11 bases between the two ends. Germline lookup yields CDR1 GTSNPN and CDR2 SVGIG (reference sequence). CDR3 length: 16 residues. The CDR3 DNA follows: TGTGCCTGGAGTCTGGGGCGGACCTCTGGGGCCAACGTCCTGACTTTC. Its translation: CAWSLGRTSGANVLTF.

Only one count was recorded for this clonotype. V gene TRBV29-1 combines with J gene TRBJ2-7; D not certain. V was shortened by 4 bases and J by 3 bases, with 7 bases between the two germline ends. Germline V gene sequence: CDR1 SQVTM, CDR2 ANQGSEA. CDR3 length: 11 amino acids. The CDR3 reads CSVVWDYEQYF. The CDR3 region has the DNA TGCAGCGTTGTATGGGACTACGAGCAGTACTTC.

This CDR3 reads CSAPRWLPVADTQYF. The CDR3 DNA follows: TGCAGTGCTCCCCGGTGGCTGCCCGTTGCAGATACGCAGTATTTT. This chain connects TRBV20-1 to TRBJ2-3, with no clear D. Germline loops: CDR1 DFQATT, CDR2 SNEGSKA (reference sequence). CDR3 size: 15 residues. V lost 5 bases and J lost 4, with 19 bases in between.

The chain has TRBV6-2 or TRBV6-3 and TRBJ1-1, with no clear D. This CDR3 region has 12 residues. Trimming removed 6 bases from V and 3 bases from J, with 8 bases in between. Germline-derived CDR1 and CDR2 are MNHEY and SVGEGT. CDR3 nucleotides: TGTGCCAGCAGGCGGAGGGACACTGAAGCTTTCTTT. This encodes CASRRRDTEAFF.

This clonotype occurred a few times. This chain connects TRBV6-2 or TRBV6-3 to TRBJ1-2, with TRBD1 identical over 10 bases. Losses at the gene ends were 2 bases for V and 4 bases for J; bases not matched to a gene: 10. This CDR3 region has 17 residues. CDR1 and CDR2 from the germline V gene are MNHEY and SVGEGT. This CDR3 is CASSYLTGGPKTYGYTF. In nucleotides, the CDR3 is TGTGCCAGCAGTTACCTGACAGGGGGCCCAAAGACCTATGGCTACACCTTC.